The 6 T cell receptor beta chains listed next were all sequenced from one sample in a study of cytotoxic CD8 clonotypes in ibrutinib-treated CLL. Clones were read by immunoSEQ multiplex PCR, and TCRdb kept only the in-frame ones, dropping some. The sample lists approximately 150,000 clones, roughly 80% occurring once. Sequencing used PBMCs, obtained after 12 months of ibrutinib treatment. These receptors came from a human donor with chronic lymphocytic leukemia.

The V gene is TRBV6-5, the J gene TRBJ2-3, with 7 bases lining up with TRBD2. There are 14 residues in the CDR3. The germline V gene has CDR1 MNHEY and CDR2 SVGAGI. The V and J ends lost 5 bases and 1 base, in that order; junction bases with no gene match: 3. CDR3 nucleotide sequence: TGTGCCAGCAGTAAAGCGGGACGCACAGATACGCAGTATTTT. It encodes CASSKAGRTDTQYF.

The chain recombines TRBV27 with TRBJ2-3; D may be TRBD2 (7 bases). Germline V gene sequence: CDR1 MNHEY, CDR2 SMNVEV (reference sequence). Trimming removed 7 bases from V and 2 bases from J, with 16 bases in between. CDR3 length equals 15 residues. CDR3: CASIKRGGYTDTQYF. The CDR3 coding sequence is TGTGCCAGCATTAAGAGGGGGGGTTACACAGATACGCAGTATTTT.

V usage is TRBV6-5 and J usage is TRBJ2-7; D remains unclear. The CDR3 consists of 12 residues. Germline assignment: CDR1 MNHEY and CDR2 SVGAGI. V was trimmed by 6 bases and J by 3 bases, leaving 9 bases between them. The CDR3 region is CASRGQYYEQYF. As DNA, the CDR3 is TGTGCCAGCAGGGGCCAATACTACGAGCAGTACTTC.

The V gene is TRBV28, the J gene TRBJ2-7; 9 nucleotides align to TRBD2. The CDR3 consists of 16 residues. Germline CDR1 is MDHEN and CDR2 is SYDVKM. V gave up 6 bases and J gave up 0 bases; unmatched junction bases: 9. The CDR3: CASSTPSGALSYEQYF. The CDR3 DNA follows: TGTGCCAGCAGCACTCCTAGCGGGGCCCTCTCCTACGAGCAGTACTTC.

The genes are TRBV7-2 and TRBJ1-5; D ambiguous. Trimming cost V 0 bases and J 6 bases, with 18 bases left between them. Germline V gives CDR1 SGHTA, CDR2 FQGNSA. The CDR3 runs 17 residues. CDR3 DNA sequence: TGTGCCAGCAGCTTAGCGACGGGCCCGCGGAGTGCTCAGCCCCAGCATTTT. Protein: CASSLATGPRSAQPQHF.

V gene TRBV7-8 combines with J gene TRBJ1-1, with D possibly being TRBD1 (5 bases). The CDR3 extends over 14 amino acids. The germline CDR1 and CDR2 sequences are SGHVS and FQNEAQ. V lost 2 bases to trimming and J lost 0 bases, with 7 bases between them. The CDR3 coding sequence is TGTGCCAGCAGCTTATCGACAGTGAACACTGAAGCTTTCTTT. Its protein is CASSLSTVNTEAFF.